A single sample gave rise to the 15 T cell receptor beta chains below, sequenced in a study of naive and memory T cell subsets. Study-wide points: Naive repertoires, especially CD8, held a few larger clonotypes, possibly memory cells re-expressing CD45RA.

For these TCRs, the target antigens are not known. Two oligonucleotides, mixed equimolar, formed the beta constant-region primer covering TRBC1 and TRBC2. Four rounds of PCR amplified the ligated cDNA using nested alpha and beta constant-region primers plus SP2. Via MiXCR, TCRdb re-called the UMI-ligation and nested PCR reads, giving one row per CDR3 protein. The sample holds about 150,000 distinct CDR3 sequences, over 20% seen once. The source material was naive CD4+ T cells from blood. The receptors derive from a human donor in good health.

The V call is TRBV6-2 or TRBV6-3, the J call TRBJ2-1, with 14 bases fitting TRBD2. Looked up from germline, CDR1 is MNHEY and CDR2 is SVGEGT. V trimming: 5 bases; J trimming: 8 bases; junction bases outside the gene matches: 5. The CDR3 has 15 amino acids. The CDR3 is CASSTTSGRADEQFF. CDR3 nucleotides: TGTGCCAGCAGTACGACTAGCGGGAGGGCAGATGAGCAGTTCTTC.

V usage is TRBV12-3 or TRBV12-4 and J usage is TRBJ2-1; TRBD2 might be the D (6 bases). The CDR3 sequence is 12 residues long. With 4 bases removed from V and 8 bases from J, the gap between germline ends came to 9 bases. The CDR3 DNA sequence: TGTGCCAGCAGTTCCGGACTACATGAGCAGTTCTTC. Its protein product is CASSSGLHEQFF.

V usage is TRBV9 and J usage is TRBJ2-3; TRBD2 matches 7 bases. The CDR3 is 17 amino acids. V lost 0 bases and J lost 0; bases outside the gene matches: 7. The germline CDR1 and CDR2 sequences are SGDLS and YYNGEE. CDR3 sequence: CASSVVGEGRSTDTQYF. Written as DNA, the CDR3 is TGTGCCAGCAGCGTAGTGGGGGAGGGGAGAAGCACAGATACGCAGTATTTT.

The rearrangement links TRBV7-3 to TRBJ2-6; maybe TRBD2 (6 bases). The length of the CDR3 is 15 residues. Germline V gives CDR1 SGHTA, CDR2 FQGTGA. Trimming took off 3 bases at V and 3 bases at J, with 9 bases between the two ends. CDR3 DNA sequence: TGTGCCAGCAGCTTTAGGGGAGGTGGGGCCAACGTCCTGACTTTC. Amino acid sequence: CASSFRGGGANVLTF.

This clonotype was detected a few times. This sequence joins TRBV20-1 and TRBJ2-4, with D possibly called TRBD1 or TRBD2 (5 bases each). Germline V gene sequence: CDR1 DFQATT, CDR2 SNEGSKA (reference sequence). The CDR3 loop spans 13 amino acids. The germline V and J ends were trimmed by 1 base and 6 bases, with 10 bases remaining between them. The CDR3 DNA reads TGCAGTGCTAGAGGTCGTGGGACAAACATTCAGTACTTC. Translating it yields CSARGRGTNIQYF.

The chain links TRBV20-1 to TRBJ2-5, with TRBD1 matching 8 bases. Germline CDR1 is DFQATT and CDR2 is SNEGSKA (reference sequence). V lost 6 bases, J lost 5 bases, and 14 bases stayed unmatched. CDR3 length equals 15 residues. This chain's CDR3 is CSAATGADPGETQYF. CDR3 coding DNA: TGCAGTGCAGCGACAGGGGCCGATCCTGGGGAGACCCAGTACTTC.

The V and J genes are TRBV7-9 and TRBJ2-3; 8 bases are shared with TRBD1. CDR3 length equals 12 residues. Germline CDR1 SEHNR, CDR2 FQNEAQ (reference sequence). The trim removed 1 base at V and 13 bases at J, leaving 4 bases unmatched. The CDR3 reads CASSLGRTGKYF. The CDR3, as DNA: TGTGCCAGCAGCTTAGGGCGGACAGGGAAGTATTTT.

This clonotype was seen ten or more times. The V gene is TRBV3-1, the J gene TRBJ2-1; no clear D gene. Trimming took off 4 bases at V and 0 bases at J, with 7 bases between the two ends. The CDR3 loop spans 14 amino acids. CDR1 is LGHDT, CDR2 YNNKEL, per germline (reference sequence). Written as DNA, the CDR3 is TGTGCCAGCAGCCCGAGCTTCTCCTACAATGAGCAGTTCTTC. It codes for CASSPSFSYNEQFF.

In this sample, this clonotype turned up a few times. CDR3: CASSLFPYTDTQYF. The CDR3, as DNA: TGTGCCAGCAGCTTATTTCCCTACACAGATACGCAGTATTTT. V usage is TRBV7-3 and J usage is TRBJ2-3; D is unresolved. Trimming left V 2 bases short and J 2 bases short, with 8 bases between. Looked up from germline, CDR1 is SGHTA and CDR2 is FQGTGA. CDR3 size: 14 residues.

This clonotype occurred a few times. V usage is TRBV11-2 and J usage is TRBJ2-7; tentative D call: TRBD1 (6 bases). The germline CDR1 and CDR2 sequences are SGHAT and FQNNGV. The CDR3 spans 14 residues. The V end lost 5 bases, the J end lost 0 bases, and 11 bases lay between the germline ends. The CDR3 spells CASSRADSSYEQYF. CDR3 coding DNA: TGTGCCAGCAGCCGAGCGGACAGCTCCTACGAGCAGTACTTC.

CDR3 sequence (DNA): TGTGCCAGCAGCCCCTGGACTAGCGGGAGCGAGCAGTACTTC. Translation gives CASSPWTSGSEQYF. The chain employs TRBV11-2 and TRBJ2-7; 13 bases map to TRBD2. The V gene's germline CDR1 is SGHAT and CDR2 FQNNGV. This CDR3 comprises 14 residues. J lost 6 bases, V lost 5 bases, and 4 bases had no gene match.

In this sample, this clonotype turned up many times. The J gene is TRBJ1-1, the V gene TRBV11-2; maybe TRBD1 (6 bases). Trimming left V 1 base short and J 5 bases short, with 11 bases between. This CDR3 contains 14 residues. The germline CDR1 and CDR2 sequences are SGHAT and FQNNGV. DNA of the CDR3: TGTGCCAGCAGCTTAGTCAGGGGAGGGACTGAAGCTTTCTTT. Protein product: CASSLVRGGTEAFF.

This clonotype has more than one count but fewer than ten. The chain carries TRBV29-1 and TRBJ1-1; D remains ambiguous. This CDR3 is built from 10 residues. The germline V gene has CDR1 SQVTM and CDR2 ANQGSEA. This chain's CDR3 is CGALHTEAFF. In DNA, the CDR3 is TGCGGCGCTCTACACACTGAAGCTTTCTTT. The whole variable domain, remainder taken from reference TRBV29-1 and TRBJ1-1, is SAVISQKPSRDICQRGTSLTIQCQVDSQVTMMFWYRQQPGQSLTLIATANQGSEATYESGFVIDKFPISRPNLTFSTLTVSNMSPEDSSIYLCGALHTEAFFGQGTRLTVV.

The genes are TRBV6-5 and TRBJ2-7; D ambiguous. The V gene lost 5 bases and the J gene lost 2 bases, with 19 bases spanning the gap. Germline CDR1 is MNHEY and CDR2 is SVGAGI. The CDR3 has 16 amino acids. CDR3 region: CASSLRPAGSTYEQYF. The CDR3 nucleotides are TGTGCCAGCAGTCTCCGGCCGGCAGGCTCTACCTACGAGCAGTACTTC.

This clonotype came up once. The rearrangement uses TRBV7-9 and TRBJ2-5; D perhaps matches TRBD1 (6 bases). This CDR3 has 15 residues. Germline V lookup: CDR1 SEHNR, CDR2 FQNEAQ (reference sequence). Trimming removed 2 bases at V and 5 bases at J, with 15 bases between. CDR3 amino acids: CASSLTAHQGETQYF. The CDR3 DNA sequence: TGTGCCAGCAGCTTAACGGCACACCAGGGGGAGACCCAGTACTTC.